The sequence of this T cell receptor (beta chain) was determined in a study of blood T cell repertoires in COVID-19. Study in general: COVID-19 samples from acute and convalescent phases originated in the United States, Italy and Spain. Sources were T cells, B-cell-depleted T cells, or PBMCs; the material itself was cDNA or gDNA.

Germline assignment: CDR1 SGHRS and CDR2 YFSETQ. The V segment lost 1 base and the J segment 0 bases; nucleotides outside the gene matches: 12. The CDR3 has 19 amino acids. The authors' processing: Quantification of nucleated cells was approximated via reference gene primer amplification. Libraries were prepared by immunoSEQ multiplex PCR; TCRdb keeps only in-frame clonotypes and omits some of them. V, J and clone size were drawn from that table, and D and trimming were deduced from the DNA. This table has about 250,000 clones, about 80% appearing once. This sequence originates from an elderly woman with acute or convalescent COVID-19. The sequencing sample was made of peripheral blood. The gene calls are TRBV5-1 and TRBJ1-3; 8 nucleotides match TRBD1. The CDR3: CASSLNHRQGTNSGNTIYF. The CDR3 bases are TGCGCCAGCAGCTTGAACCACAGACAGGGGACTAACTCTGGAAACACCATATATTTT.